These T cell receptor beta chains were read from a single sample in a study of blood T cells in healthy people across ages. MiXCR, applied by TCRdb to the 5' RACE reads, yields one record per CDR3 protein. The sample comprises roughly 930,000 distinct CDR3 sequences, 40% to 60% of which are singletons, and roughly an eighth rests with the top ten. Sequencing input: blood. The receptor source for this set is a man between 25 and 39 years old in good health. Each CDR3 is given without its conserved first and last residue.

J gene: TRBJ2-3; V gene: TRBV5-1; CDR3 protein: ASSMEKPSTDTQY
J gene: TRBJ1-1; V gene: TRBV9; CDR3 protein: ASSGHRENTEAF
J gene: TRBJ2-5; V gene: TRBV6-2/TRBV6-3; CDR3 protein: ASSSARRMWEQY
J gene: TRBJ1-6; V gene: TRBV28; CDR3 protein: ASSQGRSKKNSPLH
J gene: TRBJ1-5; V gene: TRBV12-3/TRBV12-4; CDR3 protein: ASTVDGFSNQPQH
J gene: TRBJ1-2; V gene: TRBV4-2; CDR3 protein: ASSQDDFPSTQGGEGYT
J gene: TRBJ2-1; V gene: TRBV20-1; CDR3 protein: SARDSGRNEQF
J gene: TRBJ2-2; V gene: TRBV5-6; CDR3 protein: ASSTRNTGELF
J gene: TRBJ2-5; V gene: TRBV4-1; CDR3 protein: ASSQAGGGQETQY
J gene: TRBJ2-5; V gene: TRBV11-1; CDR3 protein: ASSLKGIETQY
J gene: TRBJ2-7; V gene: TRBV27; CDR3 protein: ASSFTPGGAYEQY
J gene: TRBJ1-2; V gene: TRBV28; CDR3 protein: ASSRWLLFRNYGYT
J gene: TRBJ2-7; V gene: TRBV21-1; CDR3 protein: ARRRGDRGFSYEQY
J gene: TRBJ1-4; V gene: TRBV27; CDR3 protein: ASSLTRQGCEKLF
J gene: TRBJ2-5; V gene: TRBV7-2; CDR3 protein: ASSLAAASGDQQTQY
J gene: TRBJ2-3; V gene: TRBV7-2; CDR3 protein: ASSYGLGGDTQY
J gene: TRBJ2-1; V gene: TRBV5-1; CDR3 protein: ASSSGTSGNNEQF
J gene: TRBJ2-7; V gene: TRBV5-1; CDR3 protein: ASSLEGLAGPYEQY
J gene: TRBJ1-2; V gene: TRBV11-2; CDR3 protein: ASSSVGGGNYGYT
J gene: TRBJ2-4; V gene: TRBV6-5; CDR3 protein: ASSYSNRGSSEQY
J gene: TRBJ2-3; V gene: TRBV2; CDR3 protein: ASSEDSRGGLADTQY
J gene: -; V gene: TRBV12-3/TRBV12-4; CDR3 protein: ASNMGRENIQY
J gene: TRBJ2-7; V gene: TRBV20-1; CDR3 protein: SALTLAGTYEQY
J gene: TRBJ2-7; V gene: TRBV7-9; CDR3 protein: ASSIQTGALVYEQY
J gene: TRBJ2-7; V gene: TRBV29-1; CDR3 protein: SVEDKGESYEQY